The sequence of this TCR beta chain was determined in a study of blood T cells in healthy people across ages. This clonotype was picked up a small number of times. Its cognate antigen is unknown. For the second PCR, which ran for roughly 7 to 11 cycles, a sample-barcoded 5' primer and a J-beta primer mix were used. TCRdb used MiXCR to reprocess the 5' RACE reads, holding one entry per CDR3 protein. The table has hundreds of thousands of distinct CDR3 sequences, less than 25% seen once. Germline loops: CDR1 SGDLS, CDR2 YYNGEE. The CDR3 length is 14 residues. V shed 3 bases and J shed 1 base, with 7 bases lying between them. General study findings and limits: The unknown donor CMV status may have confounded expanded clonotype changes.

These data were also reused for a study on T cells of mothers and their children. That source adds: From each mother came over 9 million TCR beta CDR3 reads, and from each child came roughly 2.9 million.

The sequenced sample consisted of blood. The source is a boy younger than 18 in good health. The J gene is TRBJ1-4, the V gene TRBV9; D call uncertain. The CDR3 here is CASSARLTNEKLFF. The CDR3 DNA follows: TGTGCCAGCAGCGCCAGGCTAACTAATGAAAAACTGTTTTTT. The variable domain in full, with the rest retrieved from reference TRBV9 and TRBJ1-4, is DSGVTQTPKHLITATGQRVTLRCSPRSGDLSVYWYQQSLDQGLQFLIQYYNGEERAKGNILERFSAQQFPDLHSELNLSSLELGDSALYFCASSARLTNEKLFFGSGTQLSVL.